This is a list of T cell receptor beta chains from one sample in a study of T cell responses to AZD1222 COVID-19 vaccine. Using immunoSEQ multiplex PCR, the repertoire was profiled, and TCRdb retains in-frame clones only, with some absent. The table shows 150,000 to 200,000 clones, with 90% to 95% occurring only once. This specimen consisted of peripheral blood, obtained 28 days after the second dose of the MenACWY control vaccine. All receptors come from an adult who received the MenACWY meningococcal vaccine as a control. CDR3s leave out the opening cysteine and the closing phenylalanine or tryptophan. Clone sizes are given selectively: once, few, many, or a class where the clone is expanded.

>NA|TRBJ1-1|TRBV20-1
SAPGPLIAF
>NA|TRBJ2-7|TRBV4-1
ASSQDLAKYYEQY
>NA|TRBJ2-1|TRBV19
ASQGQSSYNEQF
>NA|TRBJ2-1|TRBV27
ASSDGLAGVEQF
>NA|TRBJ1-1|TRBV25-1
ASRGGTSEAF
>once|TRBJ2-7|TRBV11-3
ASSLGQDYEQY
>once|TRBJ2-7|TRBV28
ASSELAFEQY
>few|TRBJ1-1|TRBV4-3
ASSQASGLMNTEAF
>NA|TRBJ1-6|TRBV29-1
SVRGQGLNSPLH
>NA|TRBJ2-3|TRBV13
ASSPQSNLTDTQY
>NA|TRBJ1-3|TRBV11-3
ASSPQGNSGNTIY
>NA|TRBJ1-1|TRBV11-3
ASSLDREAF
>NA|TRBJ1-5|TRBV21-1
ASSKGQGGDQPQH
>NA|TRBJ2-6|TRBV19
ASRSIGTGVGANVLT
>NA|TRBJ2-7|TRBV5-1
ASSSQGIGEQY
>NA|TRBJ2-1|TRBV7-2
ASSQRLQPHNEQF
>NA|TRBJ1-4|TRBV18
ASSSTRPATNEKLF
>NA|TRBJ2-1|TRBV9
ASSVVSGPNNEQF
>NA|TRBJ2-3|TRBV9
ASSVSAVSHADTQY
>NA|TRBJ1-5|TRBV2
ASSEQGQAQPQH
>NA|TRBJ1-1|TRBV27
ASSRGYGDTEAF
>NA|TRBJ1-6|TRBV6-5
ASRPDSDSPLH
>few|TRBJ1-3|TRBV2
ASSEVETGAGNTIY
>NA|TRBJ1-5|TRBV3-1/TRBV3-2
ASSQMSGQPQH
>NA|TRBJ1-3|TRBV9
ASSGDTGEISGNTIY
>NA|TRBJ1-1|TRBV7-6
ASSSRQDGNTEAF
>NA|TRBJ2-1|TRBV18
ASSPLGAGAYNEQF
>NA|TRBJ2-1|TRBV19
ASSIEQGLDNEQF
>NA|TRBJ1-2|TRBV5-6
ASNPRGRHGYT
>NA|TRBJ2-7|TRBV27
ASSLQGGREQY
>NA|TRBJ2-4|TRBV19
ASKGGTSGSAELAKNIQY
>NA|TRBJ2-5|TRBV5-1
ASAAGGGETQY
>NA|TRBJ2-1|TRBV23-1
ASSQSVQREANEQF
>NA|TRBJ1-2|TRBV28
ASSSLGGQGSYT
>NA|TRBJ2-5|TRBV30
AWSEEETQY
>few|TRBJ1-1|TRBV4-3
ASSQLPGGNTEAF
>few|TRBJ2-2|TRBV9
ASHRSGNTGELF
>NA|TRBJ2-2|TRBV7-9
ASSLSQQTGELF
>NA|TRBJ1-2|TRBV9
ASSVGRVGYGYT